This T cell receptor beta chain was sequenced in a study of identical twins. This CDR3 is 14 amino acids long. Deletions cut 1 base from V and 4 bases from J, with 10 bases between. Germline V gene data show CDR1 as MDHEN and CDR2 as SYDVKM. Study findings and constraints: Model-predicted out-of-frame TCR alpha sharing fell below observed values in monozygotic twins. Twin pairs' shared out-of-frame alpha sequences were enriched in low generation probability.

In the case of this clonotype: Its cognate antigen is unknown.

MiXCR, applied by TCRdb to the 5' RACE reads, yields one record per CDR3 protein. Found here are 1.5 million to 2 million distinct CDR3 sequences, around a third of them singletons; the top ten hold approximately 0.25%. The receptor was derived from a newborn girl in good health. The gene calls are TRBV28 and TRBJ1-2; D not resolved. Input material: cord blood. The CDR3 sequence: CASSLSGETYGYTF. The DNA of the CDR3 is TGTGCCAGCAGTTTATCCGGGGAGACCTATGGCTACACCTTC.